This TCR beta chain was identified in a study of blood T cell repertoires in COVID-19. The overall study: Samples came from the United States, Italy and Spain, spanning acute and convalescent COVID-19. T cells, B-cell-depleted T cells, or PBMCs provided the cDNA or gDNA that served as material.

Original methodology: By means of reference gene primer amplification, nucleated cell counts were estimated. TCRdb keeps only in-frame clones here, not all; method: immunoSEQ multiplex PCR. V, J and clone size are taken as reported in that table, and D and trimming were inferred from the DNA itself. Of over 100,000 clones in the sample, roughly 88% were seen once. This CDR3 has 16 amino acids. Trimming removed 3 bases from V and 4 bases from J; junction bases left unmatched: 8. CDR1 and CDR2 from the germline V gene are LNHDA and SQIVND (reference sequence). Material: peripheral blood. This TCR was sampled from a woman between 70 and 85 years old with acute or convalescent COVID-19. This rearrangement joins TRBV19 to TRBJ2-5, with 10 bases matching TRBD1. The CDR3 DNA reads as TGTGCCAGTAGTATCGCCGCGACAGGGGGCGGAGAGACCCAGTACTTC. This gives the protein CASSIAATGGGETQYF.